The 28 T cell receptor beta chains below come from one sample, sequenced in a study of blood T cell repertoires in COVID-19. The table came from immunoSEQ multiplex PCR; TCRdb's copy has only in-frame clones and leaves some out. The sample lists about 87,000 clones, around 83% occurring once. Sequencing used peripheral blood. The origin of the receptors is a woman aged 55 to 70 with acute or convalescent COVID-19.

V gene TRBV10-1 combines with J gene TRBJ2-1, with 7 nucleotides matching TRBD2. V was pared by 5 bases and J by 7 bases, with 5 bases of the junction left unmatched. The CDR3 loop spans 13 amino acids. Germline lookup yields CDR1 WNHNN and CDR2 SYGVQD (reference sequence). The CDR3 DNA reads TGCGCCAGCAGTTCCCAGCGGGGTAATGAGCAGTTCTTC. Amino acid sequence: CASSSQRGNEQFF.

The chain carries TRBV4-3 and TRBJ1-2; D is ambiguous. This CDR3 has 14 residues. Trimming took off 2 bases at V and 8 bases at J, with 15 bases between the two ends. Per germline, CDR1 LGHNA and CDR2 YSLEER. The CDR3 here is CASSQLLGEGGYTF. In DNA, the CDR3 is TGCGCCAGCAGCCAACTTCTCGGGGAGGGAGGCTACACCTTC.

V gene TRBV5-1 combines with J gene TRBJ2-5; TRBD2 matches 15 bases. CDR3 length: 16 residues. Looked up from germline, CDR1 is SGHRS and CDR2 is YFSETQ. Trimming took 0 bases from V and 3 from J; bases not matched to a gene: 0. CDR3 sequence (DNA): TGCGCCAGCAGCTTGGGGACTAGCGGGGGGGAAGAGACCCAGTACTTC. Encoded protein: CASSLGTSGGEETQYF. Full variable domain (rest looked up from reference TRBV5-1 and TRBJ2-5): KAGVTQTPRYLIKTRGQQVTLSCSPISGHRSVSWYQQTPGQGLQFLFEYFSETQRNKGNFPGRFSGRQFSNSRSEMNVSTLELGDSALYLCASSLGTSGGEETQYFGPGTRLLVL.

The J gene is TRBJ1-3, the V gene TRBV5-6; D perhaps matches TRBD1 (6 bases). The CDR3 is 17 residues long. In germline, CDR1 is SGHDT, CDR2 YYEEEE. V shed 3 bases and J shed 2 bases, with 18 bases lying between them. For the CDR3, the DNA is TGTGCCAGCAGCTCCGGGACACCGACCCTCACTGGAAACACCATATATTTT. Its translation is CASSSGTPTLTGNTIYF.

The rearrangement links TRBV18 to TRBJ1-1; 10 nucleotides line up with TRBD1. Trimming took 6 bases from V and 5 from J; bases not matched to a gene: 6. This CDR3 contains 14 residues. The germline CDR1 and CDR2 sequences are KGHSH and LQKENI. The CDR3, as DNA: TGTGCCAGCTCCCCGGACAGGGGGTCAACTGAAGCTTTCTTT. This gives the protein CASSPDRGSTEAFF.

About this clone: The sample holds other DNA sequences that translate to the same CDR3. The CDR3 reads CASSSGTSRSHEQFF. The CDR3, as DNA: TGTGCCAGCAGCTCCGGGACTAGCCGATCCCATGAGCAGTTCTTC. This chain uses TRBV5-4 with TRBJ2-1; 9 bases match TRBD2. Germline V CDR1 and CDR2: SGHNT, YYREEE (reference sequence). The V segment lost 3 bases and the J segment 8 bases; nucleotides outside the gene matches: 9. The CDR3 is made up of 15 amino acids.

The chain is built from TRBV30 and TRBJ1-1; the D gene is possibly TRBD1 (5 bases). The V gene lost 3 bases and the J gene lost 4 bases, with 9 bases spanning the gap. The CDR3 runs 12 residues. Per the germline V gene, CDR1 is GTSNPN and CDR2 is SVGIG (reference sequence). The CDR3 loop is CAWRQEITEAFF. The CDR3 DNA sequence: TGTGCCTGGAGACAGGAAATCACTGAAGCTTTCTTT.

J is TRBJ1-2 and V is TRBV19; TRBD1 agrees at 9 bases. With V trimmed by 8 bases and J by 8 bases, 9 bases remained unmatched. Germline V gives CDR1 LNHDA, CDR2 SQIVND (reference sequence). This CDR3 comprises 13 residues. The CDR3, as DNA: TGTGCCAGTTTTACAGGGGGCTCGGGCGGCTACACCTTC. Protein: CASFTGGSGGYTF.

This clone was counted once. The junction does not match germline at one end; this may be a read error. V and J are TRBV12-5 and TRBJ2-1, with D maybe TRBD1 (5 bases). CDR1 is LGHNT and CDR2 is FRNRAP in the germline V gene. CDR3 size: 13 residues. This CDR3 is CASGLGGYDEQFF. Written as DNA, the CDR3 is TGTGCTAGTGGTTTGGGGGGCTACGATGAGCAGTTCTTC.

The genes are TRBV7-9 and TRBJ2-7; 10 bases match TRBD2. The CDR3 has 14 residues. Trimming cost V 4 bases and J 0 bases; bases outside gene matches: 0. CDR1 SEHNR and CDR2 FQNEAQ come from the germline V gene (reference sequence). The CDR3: CASSSSGSSYEQYF. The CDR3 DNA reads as TGTGCCAGCAGCTCTAGCGGGAGCTCCTACGAGCAGTACTTC.

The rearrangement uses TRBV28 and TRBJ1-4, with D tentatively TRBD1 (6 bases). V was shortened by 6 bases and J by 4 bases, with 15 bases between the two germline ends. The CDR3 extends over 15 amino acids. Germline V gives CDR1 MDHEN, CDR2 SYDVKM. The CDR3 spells CASSSPTGVNEKLFF. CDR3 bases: TGTGCCAGCAGCTCGCCGACAGGCGTTAATGAAAAACTGTTTTTT.

The CDR3 reads CASSYAGRSYEQYF. CDR3 sequence (DNA): TGTGCCAGCAGTTACGCAGGCCGGTCCTACGAGCAGTACTTC. This chain links TRBV6-6 with TRBJ2-7; D call uncertain. The CDR3 extends over 14 amino acids. Trimming removed 2 bases at V and 1 base at J, with 9 bases between. Germline loops: CDR1 MNHNY, CDR2 SVGAGI (reference sequence).

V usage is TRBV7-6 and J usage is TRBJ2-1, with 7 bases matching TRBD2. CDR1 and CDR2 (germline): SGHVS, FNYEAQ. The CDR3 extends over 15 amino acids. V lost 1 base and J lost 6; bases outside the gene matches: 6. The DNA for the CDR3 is TGTGCCAGCAGCTTAGGTCTAGCGGAGAGCAATGAGCAGTTCTTC. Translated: CASSLGLAESNEQFF.

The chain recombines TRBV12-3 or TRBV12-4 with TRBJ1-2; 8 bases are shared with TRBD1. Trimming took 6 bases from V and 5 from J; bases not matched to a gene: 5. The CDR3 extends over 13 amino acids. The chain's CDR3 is CASRVTGEYGYTF. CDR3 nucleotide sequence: TGTGCCAGCAGGGTGACAGGGGAGTATGGCTACACCTTC.

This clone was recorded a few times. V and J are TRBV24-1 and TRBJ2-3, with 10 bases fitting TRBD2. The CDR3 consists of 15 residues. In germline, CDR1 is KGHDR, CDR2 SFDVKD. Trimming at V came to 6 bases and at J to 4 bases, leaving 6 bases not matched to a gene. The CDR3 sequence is CATSNSGGASDTQYF. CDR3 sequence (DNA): TGTGCCACCAGTAACAGCGGGGGGGCATCAGATACGCAGTATTTT.

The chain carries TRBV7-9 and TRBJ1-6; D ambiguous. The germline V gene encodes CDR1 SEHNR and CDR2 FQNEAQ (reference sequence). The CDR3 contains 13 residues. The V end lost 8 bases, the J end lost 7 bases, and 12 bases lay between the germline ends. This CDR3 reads CASSLPGNSPLHF. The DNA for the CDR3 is TGTGCCAGCTCACTACCGGGAAATTCACCCCTCCACTTT.

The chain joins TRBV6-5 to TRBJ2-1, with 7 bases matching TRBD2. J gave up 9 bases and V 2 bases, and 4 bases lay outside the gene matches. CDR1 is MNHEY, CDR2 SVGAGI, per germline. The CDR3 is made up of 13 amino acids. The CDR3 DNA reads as TGTGCCAGCAGTTACCGGACTAGTAGTGAGCAGTTCTTC. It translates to CASSYRTSSEQFF.

CDR3 in DNA: TGTGCCAGCAGGGACAGGGCCCTCGAGCAGTACTTC. Protein: CASRDRALEQYF. The chain employs TRBV6-6 and TRBJ2-7; TRBD1 matches at 8 bases. Trimming took 6 bases from V and 6 from J; bases not matched to a gene: 4. CDR1 is MNHNY and CDR2 is SVGAGI in the germline V gene (reference sequence). The CDR3 is 12 residues long.

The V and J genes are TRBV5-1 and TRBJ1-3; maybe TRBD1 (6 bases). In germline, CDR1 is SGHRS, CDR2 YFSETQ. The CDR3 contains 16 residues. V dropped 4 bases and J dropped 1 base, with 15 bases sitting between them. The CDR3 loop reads CASSVNLQGSGNTIYF. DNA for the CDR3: TGCGCCAGCAGCGTCAACCTACAGGGATCTGGAAACACCATATATTTT. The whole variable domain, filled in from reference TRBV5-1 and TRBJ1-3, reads KAGVTQTPRYLIKTRGQQVTLSCSPISGHRSVSWYQQTPGQGLQFLFEYFSETQRNKGNFPGRFSGRQFSNSRSEMNVSTLELGDSALYLCASSVNLQGSGNTIYFGEGSWLTVV.

The CDR3 region is CASSQAITSGRNEQFF. The CDR3 DNA reads TGTGCCAGCAGCCAAGCAATTACTAGCGGGAGGAATGAGCAGTTCTTC. V gene TRBV4-2 combines with J gene TRBJ2-1, with 12 bases identical to TRBD2. V lost 1 base to trimming and J lost 7 bases; unmatched junction nucleotides: 5. Germline V gene data show CDR1 as LGHNA and CDR2 as YNFKEQ. The CDR3 contains 16 residues.

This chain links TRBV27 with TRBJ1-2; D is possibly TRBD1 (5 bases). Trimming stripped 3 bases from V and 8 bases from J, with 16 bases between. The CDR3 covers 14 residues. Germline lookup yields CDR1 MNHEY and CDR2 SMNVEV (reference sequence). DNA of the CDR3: TGTGCCAGCAGTTTTGGGCCAGGGCAAGAGGGCTACACCTTC. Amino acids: CASSFGPGQEGYTF.

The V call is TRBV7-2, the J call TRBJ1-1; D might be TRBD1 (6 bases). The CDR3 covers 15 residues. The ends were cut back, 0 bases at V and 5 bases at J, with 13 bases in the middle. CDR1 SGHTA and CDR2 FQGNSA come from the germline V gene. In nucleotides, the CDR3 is TGTGCCAGCAGCTTAGCCGACAGGAGAGAAACTGAAGCTTTCTTT. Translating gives CASSLADRRETEAFF.

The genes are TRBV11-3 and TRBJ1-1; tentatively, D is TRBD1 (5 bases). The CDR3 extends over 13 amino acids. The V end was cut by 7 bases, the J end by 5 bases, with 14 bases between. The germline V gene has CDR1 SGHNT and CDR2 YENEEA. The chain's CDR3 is CASTRVRGTEAFF. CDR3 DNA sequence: TGTGCCAGCACCCGGGTTAGGGGAACTGAAGCTTTCTTT.

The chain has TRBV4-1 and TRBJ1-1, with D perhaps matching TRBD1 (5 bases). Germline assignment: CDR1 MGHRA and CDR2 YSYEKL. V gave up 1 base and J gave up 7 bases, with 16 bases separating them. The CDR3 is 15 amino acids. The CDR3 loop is CASSQVAGRAIEAFF. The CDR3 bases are TGCGCCAGCAGCCAAGTTGCAGGCAGGGCCATTGAAGCTTTCTTT.

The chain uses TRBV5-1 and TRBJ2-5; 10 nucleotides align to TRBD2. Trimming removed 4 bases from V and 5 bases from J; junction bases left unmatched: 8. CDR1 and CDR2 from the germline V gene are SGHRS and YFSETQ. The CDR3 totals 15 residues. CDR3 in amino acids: CASSDPSGSGETQYF. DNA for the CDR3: TGCGCCAGCAGCGACCCTAGCGGGAGTGGGGAGACCCAGTACTTC.

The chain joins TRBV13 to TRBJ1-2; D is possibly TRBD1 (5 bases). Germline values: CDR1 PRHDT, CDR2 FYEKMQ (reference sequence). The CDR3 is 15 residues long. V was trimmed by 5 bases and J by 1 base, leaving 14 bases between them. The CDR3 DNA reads TGTGCCAGCAGCCCCCGACAGAGCTTTAACTATGGCTACACCTTC. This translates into CASSPRQSFNYGYTF.

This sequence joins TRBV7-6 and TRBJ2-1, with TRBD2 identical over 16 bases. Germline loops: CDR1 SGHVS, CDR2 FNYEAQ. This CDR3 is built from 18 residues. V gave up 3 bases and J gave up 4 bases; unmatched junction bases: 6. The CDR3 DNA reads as TGTGCCAGCAGCTTCCCGGGACTAGCGGGGGGGGGATACAATGAGCAGTTCTTC. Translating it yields CASSFPGLAGGGYNEQFF.

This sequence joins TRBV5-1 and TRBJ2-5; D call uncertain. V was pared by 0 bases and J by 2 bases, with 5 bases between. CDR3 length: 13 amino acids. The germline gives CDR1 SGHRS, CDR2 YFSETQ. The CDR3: CASSLVLQETQYF. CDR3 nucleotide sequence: TGCGCCAGCAGCTTGGTCTTACAAGAGACCCAGTACTTC.